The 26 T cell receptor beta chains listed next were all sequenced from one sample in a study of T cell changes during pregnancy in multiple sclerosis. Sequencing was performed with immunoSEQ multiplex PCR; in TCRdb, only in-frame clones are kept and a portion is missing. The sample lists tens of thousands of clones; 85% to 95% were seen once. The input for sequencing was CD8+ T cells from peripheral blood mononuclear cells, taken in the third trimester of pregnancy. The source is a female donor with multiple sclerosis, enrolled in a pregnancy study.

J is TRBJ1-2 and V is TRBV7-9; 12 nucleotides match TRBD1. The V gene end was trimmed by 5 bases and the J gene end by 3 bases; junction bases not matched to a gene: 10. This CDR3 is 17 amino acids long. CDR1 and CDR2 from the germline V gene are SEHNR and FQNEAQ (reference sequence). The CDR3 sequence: CASSPRDRGRTDYGYTF. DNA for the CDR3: TGTGCCAGCAGCCCTCGGGACAGGGGGCGCACGGACTATGGCTACACCTTC. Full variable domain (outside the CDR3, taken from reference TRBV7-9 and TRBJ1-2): DTGVSQNPRHKITKRGQNVTFRCDPISEHNRLYWYRQTLGQGPEFLTYFQNEAQLEKSRLLSDRFSAERPKGSFSTLEIQRTEQGDSAMYLCASSPRDRGRTDYGYTFGSGTRLTVV.

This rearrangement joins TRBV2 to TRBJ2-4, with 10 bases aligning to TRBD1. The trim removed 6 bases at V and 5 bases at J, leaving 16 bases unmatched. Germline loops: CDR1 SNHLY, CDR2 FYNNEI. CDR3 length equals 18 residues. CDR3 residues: CASRSPLQTGGSENIQYF. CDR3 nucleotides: TGTGCCAGCAGAAGCCCTCTTCAGACAGGGGGCAGCGAAAACATTCAGTACTTC.

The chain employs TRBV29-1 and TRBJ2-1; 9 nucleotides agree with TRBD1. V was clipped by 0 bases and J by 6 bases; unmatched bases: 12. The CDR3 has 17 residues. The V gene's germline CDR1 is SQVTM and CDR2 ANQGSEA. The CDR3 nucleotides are TGCAGCGTTGAAGAGGAAGGGACAGGGCTTTGGGGCAATGAGCAGTTCTTC. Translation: CSVEEEGTGLWGNEQFF.

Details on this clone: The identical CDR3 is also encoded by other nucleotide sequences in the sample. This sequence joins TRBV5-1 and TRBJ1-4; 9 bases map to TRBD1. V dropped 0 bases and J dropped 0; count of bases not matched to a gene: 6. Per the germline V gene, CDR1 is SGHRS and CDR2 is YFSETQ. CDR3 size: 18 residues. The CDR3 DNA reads TGCGCCAGCAGCTTGGGCCGGACAGGGGTTACAACTAATGAAAAACTGTTTTTT. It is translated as CASSLGRTGVTTNEKLFF.

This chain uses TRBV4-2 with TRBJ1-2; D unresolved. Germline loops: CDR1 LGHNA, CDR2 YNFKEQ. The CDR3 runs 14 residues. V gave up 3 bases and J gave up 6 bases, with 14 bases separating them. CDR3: CASSHPSAGNGYTF. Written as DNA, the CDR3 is TGTGCCAGCAGCCATCCATCAGCAGGAAATGGCTACACCTTC.

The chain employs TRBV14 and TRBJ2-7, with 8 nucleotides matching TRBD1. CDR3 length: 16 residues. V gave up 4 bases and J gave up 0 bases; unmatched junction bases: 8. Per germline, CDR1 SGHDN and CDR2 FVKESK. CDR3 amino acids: CASSLWGTGVSYEQYF. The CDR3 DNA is TGTGCCAGCAGCCTATGGGGGACAGGAGTCTCCTACGAGCAGTACTTC.

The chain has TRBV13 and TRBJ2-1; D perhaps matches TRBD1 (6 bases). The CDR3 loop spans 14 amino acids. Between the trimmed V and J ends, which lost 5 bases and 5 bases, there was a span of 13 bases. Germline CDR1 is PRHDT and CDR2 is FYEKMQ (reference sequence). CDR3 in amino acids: CASSRGQKNNEQFF. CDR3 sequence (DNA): TGTGCCAGCAGCCGAGGACAGAAAAACAATGAGCAGTTCTTC.

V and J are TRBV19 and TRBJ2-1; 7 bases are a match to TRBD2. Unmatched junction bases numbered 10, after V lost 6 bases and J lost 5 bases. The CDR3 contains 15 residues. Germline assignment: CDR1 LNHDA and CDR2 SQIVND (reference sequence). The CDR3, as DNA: TGTGCCAGTAGGGAGACTAGCTCAGGAAACAATGAGCAGTTCTTC. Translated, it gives CASRETSSGNNEQFF.

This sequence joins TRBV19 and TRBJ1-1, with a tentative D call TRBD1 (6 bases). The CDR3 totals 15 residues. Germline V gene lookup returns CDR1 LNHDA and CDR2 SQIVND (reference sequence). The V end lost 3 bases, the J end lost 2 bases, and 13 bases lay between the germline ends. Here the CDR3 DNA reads TGTGCCAGTAGTATCGACTCAGGGGCAAACACTGAAGCTTTCTTT. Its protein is CASSIDSGANTEAFF.

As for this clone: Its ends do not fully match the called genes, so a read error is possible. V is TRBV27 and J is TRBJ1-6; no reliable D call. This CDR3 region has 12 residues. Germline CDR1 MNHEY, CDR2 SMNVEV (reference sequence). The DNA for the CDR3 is TGTGCCAGCAGTTCCTCTAATTCACCCCTCCACTTT. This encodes CASSSSNSPLHF.

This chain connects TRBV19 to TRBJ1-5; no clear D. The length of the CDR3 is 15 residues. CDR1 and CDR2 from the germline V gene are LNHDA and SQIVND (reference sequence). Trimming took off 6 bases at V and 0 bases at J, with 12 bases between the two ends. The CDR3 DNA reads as TGTGCCAGTAGCCCCCGAGAGGATAGCAATCAGCCCCAGCATTTT. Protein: CASSPREDSNQPQHF.

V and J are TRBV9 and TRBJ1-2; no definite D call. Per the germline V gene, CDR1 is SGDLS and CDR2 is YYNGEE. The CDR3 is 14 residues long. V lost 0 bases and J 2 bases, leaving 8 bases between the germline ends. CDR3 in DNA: TGTGCCAGCAGCGTAGCTACAGAGAACTATGGCTACACCTTC. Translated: CASSVATENYGYTF. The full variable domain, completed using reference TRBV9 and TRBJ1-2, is DSGVTQTPKHLITATGQRVTLRCSPRSGDLSVYWYQQSLDQGLQFLIQYYNGEERAKGNILERFSAQQFPDLHSELNLSSLELGDSALYFCASSVATENYGYTFGSGTRLTVV.

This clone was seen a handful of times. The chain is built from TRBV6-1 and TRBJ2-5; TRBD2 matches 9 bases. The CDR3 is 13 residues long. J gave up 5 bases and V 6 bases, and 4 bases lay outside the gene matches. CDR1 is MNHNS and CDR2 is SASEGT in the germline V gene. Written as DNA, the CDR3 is TGTGCCAGCAGAGTAGCGGGGGATGAGACCCAGTACTTC. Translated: CASRVAGDETQYF.

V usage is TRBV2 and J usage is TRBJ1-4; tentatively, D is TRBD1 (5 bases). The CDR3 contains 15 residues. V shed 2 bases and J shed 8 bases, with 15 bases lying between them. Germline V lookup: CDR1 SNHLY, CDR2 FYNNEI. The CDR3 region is CASSELRGGNEKLFF. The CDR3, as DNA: TGTGCCAGCAGTGAATTGCGGGGGGGAAACGAAAAACTGTTTTTT. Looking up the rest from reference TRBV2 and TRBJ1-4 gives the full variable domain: EPEVTQTPSHQVTQMGQEVILRCVPISNHLYFYWYRQILGQKVEFLVSFYNNEISEKSEIFDDQFSVERPDGSNFTLKIRSTKLEDSAMYFCASSELRGGNEKLFFGSGTQLSVL.

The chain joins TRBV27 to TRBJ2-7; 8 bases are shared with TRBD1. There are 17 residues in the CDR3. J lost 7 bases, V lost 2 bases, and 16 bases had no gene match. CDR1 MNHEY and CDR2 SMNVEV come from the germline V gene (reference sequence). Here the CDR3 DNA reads TGTGCCAGCAGTTTAAATGGGGCAGGGGGCGGTTTTGGGGAGCAGTACTTC. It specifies CASSLNGAGGGFGEQYF.

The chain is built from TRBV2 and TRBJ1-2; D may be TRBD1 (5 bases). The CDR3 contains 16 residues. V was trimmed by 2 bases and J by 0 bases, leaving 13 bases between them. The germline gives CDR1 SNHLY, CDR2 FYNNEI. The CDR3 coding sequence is TGTGCCAGCAGTGAAAGGGCAGGGTACTCTAACTATGGCTACACCTTC. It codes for CASSERAGYSNYGYTF.

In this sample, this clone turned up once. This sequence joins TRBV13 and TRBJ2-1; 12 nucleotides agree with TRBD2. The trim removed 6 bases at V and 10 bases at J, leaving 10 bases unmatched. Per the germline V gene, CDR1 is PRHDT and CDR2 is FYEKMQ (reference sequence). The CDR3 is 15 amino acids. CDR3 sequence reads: CASRPSSGGASEQFF. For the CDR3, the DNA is TGTGCCAGCAGACCCTCTAGCGGGGGGGCTTCGGAGCAGTTCTTC. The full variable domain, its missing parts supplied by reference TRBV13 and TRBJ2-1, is AAGVIQSPRHLIKEKRETATLKCYPIPRHDTVYWYQQGPGQDPQFLISFYEKMQSDKGSIPDRFSAQQFSDYHSELNMSSLELGDSALYFCASRPSSGGASEQFFGPGTRLTVL.

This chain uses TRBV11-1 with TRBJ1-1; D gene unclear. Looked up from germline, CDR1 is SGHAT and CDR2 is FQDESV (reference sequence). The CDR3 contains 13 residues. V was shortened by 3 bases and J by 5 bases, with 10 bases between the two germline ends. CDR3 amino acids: CASSLVARTEAFF. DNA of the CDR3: TGTGCCAGCAGCTTGGTCGCTCGGACTGAAGCTTTCTTT.

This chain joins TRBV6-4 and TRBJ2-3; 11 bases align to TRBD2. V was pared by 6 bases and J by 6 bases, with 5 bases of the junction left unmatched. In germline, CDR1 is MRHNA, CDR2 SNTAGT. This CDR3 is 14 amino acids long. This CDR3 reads CASSLLAGADTQYF. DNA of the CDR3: TGTGCCAGCAGCCTACTAGCGGGGGCTGATACGCAGTATTTT.

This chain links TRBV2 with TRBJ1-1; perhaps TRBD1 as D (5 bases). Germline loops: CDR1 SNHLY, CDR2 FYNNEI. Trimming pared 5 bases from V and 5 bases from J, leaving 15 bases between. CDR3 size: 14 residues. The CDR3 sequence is CASSPRAVWTEAFF. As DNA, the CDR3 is TGTGCCAGCAGTCCCAGGGCTGTTTGGACTGAAGCTTTCTTT.

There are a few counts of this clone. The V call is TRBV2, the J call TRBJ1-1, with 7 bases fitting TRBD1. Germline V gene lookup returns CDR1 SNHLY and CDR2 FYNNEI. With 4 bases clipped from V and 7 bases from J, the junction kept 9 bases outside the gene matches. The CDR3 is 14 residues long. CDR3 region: CASSVETGLGEAFF. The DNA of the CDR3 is TGTGCCAGCAGTGTTGAGACAGGGTTAGGTGAAGCTTTCTTT.

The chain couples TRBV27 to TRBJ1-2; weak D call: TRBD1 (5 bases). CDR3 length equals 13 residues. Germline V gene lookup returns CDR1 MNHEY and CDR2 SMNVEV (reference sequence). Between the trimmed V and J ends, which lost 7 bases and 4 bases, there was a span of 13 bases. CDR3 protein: CASTPGGAYGYTF. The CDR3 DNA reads TGTGCCAGCACCCCCGGGGGTGCCTATGGCTACACCTTC.

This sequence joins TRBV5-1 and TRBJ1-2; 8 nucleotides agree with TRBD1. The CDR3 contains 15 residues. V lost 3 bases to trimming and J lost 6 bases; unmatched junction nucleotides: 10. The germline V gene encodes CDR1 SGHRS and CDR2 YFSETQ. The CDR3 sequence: CASSSWKTGADGYTF. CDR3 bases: TGCGCCAGCAGCTCATGGAAGACAGGGGCAGATGGCTACACCTTC.

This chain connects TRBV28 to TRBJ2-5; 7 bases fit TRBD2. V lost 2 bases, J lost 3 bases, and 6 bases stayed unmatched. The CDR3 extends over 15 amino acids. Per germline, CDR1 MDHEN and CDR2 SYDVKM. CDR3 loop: CASSLLASGEETQYF. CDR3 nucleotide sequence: TGTGCCAGCAGTTTACTGGCTAGCGGAGAAGAGACCCAGTACTTC.

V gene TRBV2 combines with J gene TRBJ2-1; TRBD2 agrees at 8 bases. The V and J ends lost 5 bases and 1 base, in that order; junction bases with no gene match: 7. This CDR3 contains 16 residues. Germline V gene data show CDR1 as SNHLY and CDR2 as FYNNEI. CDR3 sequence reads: CASSLSGGGSYNEQFF. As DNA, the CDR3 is TGTGCCAGCAGTTTGAGCGGGGGAGGGTCCTACAATGAGCAGTTCTTC.

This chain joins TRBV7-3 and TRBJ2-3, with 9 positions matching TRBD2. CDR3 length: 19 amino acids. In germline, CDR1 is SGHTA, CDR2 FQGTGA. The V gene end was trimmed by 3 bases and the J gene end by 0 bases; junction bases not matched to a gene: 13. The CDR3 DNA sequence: TGTGCCAGCAGCTTGGAACCAGCGGGGGGCGCTTCTAGCACAGATACGCAGTATTTT. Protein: CASSLEPAGGASSTDTQYF. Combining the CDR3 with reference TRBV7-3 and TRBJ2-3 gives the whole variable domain GAGVSQTPSNKVTEKGKYVELRCDPISGHTALYWYRQSLGQGPEFLIYFQGTGAADDSGLPNDRFFAVRPEGSVSTLKIQRTERGDSAVYLCASSLEPAGGASSTDTQYFGPGTRLTVL.